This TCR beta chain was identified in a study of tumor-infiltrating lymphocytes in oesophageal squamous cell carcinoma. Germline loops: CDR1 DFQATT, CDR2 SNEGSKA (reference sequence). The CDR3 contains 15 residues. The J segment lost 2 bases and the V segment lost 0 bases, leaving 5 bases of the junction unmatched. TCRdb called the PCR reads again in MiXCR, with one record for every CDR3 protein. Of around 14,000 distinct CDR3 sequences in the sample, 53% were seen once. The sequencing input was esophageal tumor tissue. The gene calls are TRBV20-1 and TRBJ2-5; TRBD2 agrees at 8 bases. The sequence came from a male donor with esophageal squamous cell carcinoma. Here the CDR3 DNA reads TGCAGTGCTAGAGATCCTAGCGGGTCACAAGAGACCCAGTACTTC. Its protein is CSARDPSGSQETQYF.